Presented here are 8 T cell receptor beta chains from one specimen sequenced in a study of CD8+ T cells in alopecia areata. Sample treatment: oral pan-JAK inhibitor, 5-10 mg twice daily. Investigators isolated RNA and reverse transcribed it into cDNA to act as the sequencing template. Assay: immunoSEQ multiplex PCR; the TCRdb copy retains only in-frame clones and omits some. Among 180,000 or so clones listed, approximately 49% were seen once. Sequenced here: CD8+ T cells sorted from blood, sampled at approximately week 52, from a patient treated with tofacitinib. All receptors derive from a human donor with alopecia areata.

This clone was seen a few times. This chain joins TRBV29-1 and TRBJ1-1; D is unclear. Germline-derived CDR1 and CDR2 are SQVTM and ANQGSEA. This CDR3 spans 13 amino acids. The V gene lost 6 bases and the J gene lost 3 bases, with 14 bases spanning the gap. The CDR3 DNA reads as TGCAGCGTCGTGGGCGGTAGGGACACTGAAGCTTTCTTT. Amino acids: CSVVGGRDTEAFF.

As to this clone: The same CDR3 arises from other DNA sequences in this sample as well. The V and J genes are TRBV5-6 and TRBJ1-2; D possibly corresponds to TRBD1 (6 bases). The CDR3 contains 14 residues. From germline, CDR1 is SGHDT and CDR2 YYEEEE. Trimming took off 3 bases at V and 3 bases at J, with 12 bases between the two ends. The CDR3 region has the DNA TGTGCCAGCAGCTCACAGGGATTCGACTATGGCTACACCTTC. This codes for CASSSQGFDYGYTF.

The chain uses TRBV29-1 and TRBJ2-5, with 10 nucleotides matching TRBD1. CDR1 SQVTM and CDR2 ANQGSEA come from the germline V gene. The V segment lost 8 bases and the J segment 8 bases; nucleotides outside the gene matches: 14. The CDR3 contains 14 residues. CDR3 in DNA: TGCAGCTCATTTTTGACAGGGGGCAAGAGAACCCAGTACTTC. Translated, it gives CSSFLTGGKRTQYF.

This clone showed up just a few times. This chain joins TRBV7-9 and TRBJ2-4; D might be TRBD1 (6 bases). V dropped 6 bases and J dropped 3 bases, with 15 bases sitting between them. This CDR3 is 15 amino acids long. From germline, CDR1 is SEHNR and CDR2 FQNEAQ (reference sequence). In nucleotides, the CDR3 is TGTGCCAGCAGTTATGCTACAGGGAACAAAAACATTCAGTACTTC. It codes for CASSYATGNKNIQYF.

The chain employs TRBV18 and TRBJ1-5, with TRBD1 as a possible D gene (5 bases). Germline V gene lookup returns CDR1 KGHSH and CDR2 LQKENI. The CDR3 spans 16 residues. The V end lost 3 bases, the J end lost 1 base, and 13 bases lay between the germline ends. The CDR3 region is CASSPPGGASNQPQHF. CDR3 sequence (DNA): TGTGCCAGCTCACCCCCGGGAGGGGCAAGCAATCAGCCCCAGCATTTT. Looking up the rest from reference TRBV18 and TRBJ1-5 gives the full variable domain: NAGVMQNPRHLVRRRGQEARLRCSPMKGHSHVYWYRQLPEEGLKFMVYLQKENIIDESGMPKERFSAEFPKEGPSILRIQQVVRGDSAAYFCASSPPGGASNQPQHFGDGTRLSIL.

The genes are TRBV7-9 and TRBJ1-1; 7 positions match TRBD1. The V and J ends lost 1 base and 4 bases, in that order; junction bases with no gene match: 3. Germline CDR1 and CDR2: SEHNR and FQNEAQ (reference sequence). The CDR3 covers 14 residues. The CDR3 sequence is CASSLVSGGTEAFF. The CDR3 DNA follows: TGTGCCAGCAGCTTAGTCTCAGGGGGCACTGAAGCTTTCTTT.

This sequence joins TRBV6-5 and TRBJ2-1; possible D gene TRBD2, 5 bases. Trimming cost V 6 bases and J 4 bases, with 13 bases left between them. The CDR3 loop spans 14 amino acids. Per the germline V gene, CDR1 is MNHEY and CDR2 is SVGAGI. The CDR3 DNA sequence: TGTGCCAGCAGGTTTTCGGGAAAGTACAATGAGCAGTTCTTC. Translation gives CASRFSGKYNEQFF.

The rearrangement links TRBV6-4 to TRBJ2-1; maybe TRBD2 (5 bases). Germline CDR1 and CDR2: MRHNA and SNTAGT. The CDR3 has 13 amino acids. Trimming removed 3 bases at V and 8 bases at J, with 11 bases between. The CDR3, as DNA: TGTGCCAGCAGTGATAGAGGGCGCGATGAGCAGTTCTTC. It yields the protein CASSDRGRDEQFF.